Sequencing of this TCR beta chain was carried out in a study of T cell responses to AZD1222 COVID-19 vaccine. Study results and caveats: Dominant CD4 TCR responses targeted spike regions 160-218 and 743-854.

Sequenced by immunoSEQ multiplex PCR; TCRdb stores in-frame clones only, minus some. The data show about 180,000 clones, with more than 80% seen just once and more than 3.5% held by the top ten. This CDR3 is 13 amino acids long. V gave up 6 bases and J gave up 5 bases; unmatched junction bases: 2. The germline V gene has CDR1 LNHDA and CDR2 SQIVND (reference sequence). This clone has just a few counts. Antigen: not known. This TCR derives from an adult who received the MenACWY meningococcal vaccine as a control. This material consisted of peripheral blood, taken 28 days after the second dose of the MenACWY control vaccine. V usage is TRBV19 and J usage is TRBJ1-1; 11 nucleotides agree with TRBD1. The CDR3 here is CASRGTGGTEAFF. The CDR3 DNA sequence: TGTGCCAGTAGGGGGACAGGGGGAACTGAAGCTTTCTTT.